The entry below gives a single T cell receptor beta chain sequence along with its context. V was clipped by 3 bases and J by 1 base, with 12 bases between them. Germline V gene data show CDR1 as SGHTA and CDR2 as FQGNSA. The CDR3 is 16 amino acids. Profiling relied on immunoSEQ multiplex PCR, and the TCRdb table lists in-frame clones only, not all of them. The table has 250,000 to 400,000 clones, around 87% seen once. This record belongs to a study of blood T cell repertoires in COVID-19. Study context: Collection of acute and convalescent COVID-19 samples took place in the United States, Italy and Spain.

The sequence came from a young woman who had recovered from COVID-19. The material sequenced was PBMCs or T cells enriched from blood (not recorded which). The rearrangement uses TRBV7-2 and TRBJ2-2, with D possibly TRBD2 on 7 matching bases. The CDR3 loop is CASSFEGGLNTGELFF. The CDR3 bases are TGTGCCAGCAGCTTTGAGGGGGGGTTGAACACCGGGGAGCTGTTTTTT.